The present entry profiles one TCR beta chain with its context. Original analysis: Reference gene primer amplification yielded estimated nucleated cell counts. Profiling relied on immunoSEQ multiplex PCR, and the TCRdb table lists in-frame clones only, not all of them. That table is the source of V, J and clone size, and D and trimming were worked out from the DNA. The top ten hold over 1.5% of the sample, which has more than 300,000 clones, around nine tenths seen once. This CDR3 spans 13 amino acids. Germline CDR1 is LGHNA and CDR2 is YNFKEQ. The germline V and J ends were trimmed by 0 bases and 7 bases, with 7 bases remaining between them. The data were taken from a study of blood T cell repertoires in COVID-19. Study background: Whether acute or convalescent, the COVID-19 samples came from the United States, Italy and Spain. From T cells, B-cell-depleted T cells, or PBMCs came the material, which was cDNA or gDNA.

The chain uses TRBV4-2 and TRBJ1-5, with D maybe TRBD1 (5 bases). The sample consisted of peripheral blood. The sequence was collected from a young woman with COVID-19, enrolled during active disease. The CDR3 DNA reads TGTGCCAGCAGCCAAGATTCAGGGCAGCCCCAGCATTTT. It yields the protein CASSQDSGQPQHF.